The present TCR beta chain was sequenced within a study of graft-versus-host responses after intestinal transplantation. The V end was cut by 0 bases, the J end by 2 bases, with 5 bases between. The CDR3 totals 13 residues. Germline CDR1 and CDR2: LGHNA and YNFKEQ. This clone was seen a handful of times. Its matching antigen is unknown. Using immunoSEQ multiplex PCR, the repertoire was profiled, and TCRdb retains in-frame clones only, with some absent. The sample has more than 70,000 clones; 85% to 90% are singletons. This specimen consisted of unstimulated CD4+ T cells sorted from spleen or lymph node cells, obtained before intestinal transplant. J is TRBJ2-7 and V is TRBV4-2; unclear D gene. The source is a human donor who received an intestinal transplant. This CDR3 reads CASSQDSAYEQYF. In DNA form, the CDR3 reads TGTGCCAGCAGCCAAGATTCGGCCTACGAGCAGTACTTC.